These T cell receptor beta chains were read from a single sample in a study of T cell repertoires in cytomegalovirus infection. A single record per CDR3 protein comes from TCRdb applying MiXCR to the reads. The sample gives under 95,000 distinct CDR3 sequences, around 49% of which show up once; roughly 93% is in the top ten. No antigen has been assigned to these receptors. Sequenced material: CD8+ T cells from cultured PBMCs, taken from culture after CMV antigen stimulation. The receptors here all came from a human donor in good health (CMV status not recorded). Some clones in this sample may be carry-over from other donors' samples. The CDR3 runs from the conserved cysteine through the conserved F or W. Fields, in order: V gene, clone size, CDR3 length, D gene, J gene, CDR3 DNA, CDR3 protein. D genes are given only for firm matches. Clone sizes are given selectively: once, few, many, or a class where the clone is expanded.

>TRBV7-9|.|13|.|TRBJ1-2
TGTGCCAGCAGCTCCCCCGACAGAAATGGCTACACCTTC
CASSSPDRNGYTF
>TRBV9|once|16|TRBD2|TRBJ2-5
TGTGCCAGCAGCGCCGCACTAGCGGGAGGACAAGAGACCCAGTACTTC
CASSAALAGGQETQYF
>TRBV7-6|.|14|.|TRBJ1-6
TGTGCCAGCAGCTTGTCGAGGGAGAATTCACCCCTCCACTTT
CASSLSRENSPLHF
>TRBV12-3/TRBV12-4|few|11|.|TRBJ1-1
TGTGCCAGCAGACTGGGGACTGAAGCTTTCTTT
CASRLGTEAFF
>TRBV7-6|.|18|TRBD2|TRBJ2-1
TGTGCCAGCAGCTGGGGACTAGCGGGAGGCCTCTCCTACAATGAGCAGTTCTTC
CASSWGLAGGLSYNEQFF
>TRBV12-3/TRBV12-4|few|15|TRBD1|TRBJ2-7
TGTGCCAGCAGTTTCCCGAGACAGGGGGTCCACGAGCAGTACTTC
CASSFPRQGVHEQYF
>TRBV7-6|.|16|.|TRBJ2-2
TGTGCCAGCAGCCCCCCCAGATACAGAGGAACCGGGGAGCTGTTTTTT
CASSPPRYRGTGELFF
>TRBV6-5|.|14|TRBD1|TRBJ2-3
TGTGCCAGCAATCCAGGGGGAGAGGCAGATACGCAGTATTTT
CASNPGGEADTQYF
>TRBV7-6|.|16|.|TRBJ2-2
TGTGCTAGCAGCCACTTTGTGGGAGAGGGGACCGGGGAGCTGTTTTTT
CASSHFVGEGTGELFF
>TRBV19|.|16|.|TRBJ2-7
TGTGCCAGTACCCGGACATCCGGAGGCGCGGTTTACGAGCAGTACTTC
CASTRTSGGAVYEQYF
>TRBV4-1|.|15|.|TRBJ2-2
TGCGCCAGCAGCCAAGATGTGGGGGAAGGGGGGGAGCTGTTTTTT
CASSQDVGEGGELFF
>TRBV5-6|.|12|.|TRBJ2-3
TGTGCCAGCAGCTTTATCCCAAATACGCAGTATTTT
CASSFIPNTQYF
>TRBV6-1|.|18|TRBD1|TRBJ1-2
TGTGCCAGCAGTACCTTAGGGACAGGGGTGGTAGGTGTCTATGGCTACACCTTC
CASSTLGTGVVGVYGYTF
>TRBV27|.|15|TRBD1|TRBJ2-1
TGTGCCAGCCAAGCGACAGGGGGCCCGAACAATGAGCAGTTCTTC
CASQATGGPNNEQFF
>TRBV7-9|.|11|.|TRBJ2-5
TGTGCCAGCAGCTTAACAGAGACCCAGTACTTC
CASSLTETQYF
>TRBV6-5|.|18|TRBD1|TRBJ2-2
TGTGCCAGCAGCATGCTTTCCCCCGGGACAGGGGACACCGGGGAGCTGTTTTTT
CASSMLSPGTGDTGELFF
>TRBV14|.|16|.|TRBJ2-7
TGTGCCAGCAGCCTTGGACCGGGACAAAGCACCTACGAGCAGTACTTC
CASSLGPGQSTYEQYF
>TRBV6-5|.|14|.|TRBJ2-7
TGTGCCAGCAGTTACGGAGGGATCGGTTACGAGCAGTACTTC
CASSYGGIGYEQYF
>TRBV6-6|.|11|.|TRBJ1-2
TGTGCCAGCATCTTACGCGGGGCCAACACCTTC
CASILRGANTF
>TRBV6-5|few|16|TRBD2|TRBJ2-5
TGTGCCAGCAGTTACTCTCTAGCGGGATCGAGGGAGACCCAGTACTTC
CASSYSLAGSRETQYF
>TRBV11-2|few|15|.|TRBJ2-2
TGTGCCAGCAGCTTAGATCTAAGGACAACCGGGGAGCTGTTTTTT
CASSLDLRTTGELFF
>TRBV19|.|14|.|TRBJ2-1
TGTGCCAGTAGCCCTGAAGCGTCCTACAATGAGCAGTTCTTC
CASSPEASYNEQFF
>TRBV7-8|.|16|TRBD2|TRBJ2-5
TGTGCCAGCAGCCCCTCATTAGCGGGGCAGGCAGAGACCCAGTACTTC
CASSPSLAGQAETQYF
>TRBV14|.|17|TRBD2|TRBJ2-1
TGTGCCAGCAGCCAAGATCTTTGGCTAGCGGGTTACAATGAGCAGTTCTTC
CASSQDLWLAGYNEQFF
>TRBV7-2|.|15|.|TRBJ2-5
TGTGCCAGCAGCTTAGGCGGGATGGAGGTTGAGACCCAGTACTTC
CASSLGGMEVETQYF
>TRBV12-3/TRBV12-4|.|16|TRBD1|TRBJ1-3
TGTGCCAGCAGAACCCCGGGACAGGGTCTTGGAAACACCATATATTTT
CASRTPGQGLGNTIYF
>TRBV11-2|.|12|.|TRBJ2-7
TGTGCCAGCAGCTCCGGGCGTTCGGAGCAGTACTTC
CASSSGRSEQYF
>TRBV12-3/TRBV12-4|.|12|.|TRBJ2-7
TGTGCCAGCGCCCAGGGACTCTACGAGCAGTACTTC
CASAQGLYEQYF
>TRBV12-3/TRBV12-4|few|13|.|TRBJ1-1
TGTGCCAGCAGCCTACAGGGAAACACTGAAGCTTTCTTT
CASSLQGNTEAFF
>TRBV5-1|.|15|.|TRBJ2-7
TGCGCCAGCAGCTTGTATGACAGGAATCCCTCCGAGCAGTACTTC
CASSLYDRNPSEQYF
>TRBV5-1|.|15|.|TRBJ1-2
TGCGCCAGCAGCTTGGAGGCAGGCGAGCCTTATGGCTACACCTTC
CASSLEAGEPYGYTF
>TRBV7-9|.|12|.|TRBJ2-7
TGTGCCAGCAGCTTAGGAGCCTACGAGCAGTACTTC
CASSLGAYEQYF
>TRBV11-2|.|18|.|TRBJ2-6
TGTGCCAGCAGCTTAGAGGTTTTCCCTCACTCTGGGGCCAACGTCCTGACTTTC
CASSLEVFPHSGANVLTF
>TRBV7-6|few|16|TRBD1|TRBJ1-1
TGTGCCAGCAGCCCCACAGGGGAGAGAGGGAACACTGAAGCTTTCTTT
CASSPTGERGNTEAFF
>TRBV7-6|.|18|.|TRBJ1-1
TGTGCCAGCAGCTTAAACGTTGGTGGGATCGGGATGAACACTGAAGCTTTCTTT
CASSLNVGGIGMNTEAFF
>TRBV5-8|.|13|TRBD1|TRBJ1-2
TGTGCCAGCAGCCCGGGACAGAACTATGGCTACACCTTC
CASSPGQNYGYTF
>TRBV7-2|many|14|.|TRBJ2-3
TGTGCCAGCAGCTTATCCGGGGTCACAGATACGCAGTATTTT
CASSLSGVTDTQYF
>TRBV6-1|few|13|.|TRBJ1-1
TGTGCCACCGAACGCGCATTGAACACTGAAGCTTTCTTT
CATERALNTEAFF
>TRBV19|.|10|.|TRBJ2-1
TGTGCCACCGGGGACCATGAGCAGTTCTTC
CATGDHEQFF
>TRBV7-6|.|15|TRBD1|TRBJ1-6
TGTGCCAGCAGCTCAACAGGGGGCGAGCAGTCACCCCTCCACTTT
CASSSTGGEQSPLHF
>TRBV9|.|16|.|TRBJ1-3
TGTGCCAGCAGCGTAGGGTTCAAGAGAAGTGGAAACACCATATATTTT
CASSVGFKRSGNTIYF
>TRBV7-6|.|14|TRBD2|TRBJ2-7
TGTGCCAGCAGCTTTGCAGCGGGAGGGGTCGAGCAGTACTTC
CASSFAAGGVEQYF
>TRBV7-2|many|12|.|TRBJ1-2
TGTGCCAGCAGCTTATCCGGTACCGGCTACACCTTC
CASSLSGTGYTF
>TRBV7-4|.|15|TRBD1|TRBJ1-1
TGTGCCAGCAGCTTATCGGGACAGGGTTCCGCTGAAGCTTTCTTT
CASSLSGQGSAEAFF
>TRBV12-3/TRBV12-4|.|14|.|TRBJ2-1
TGTGCCAGCAGTTTTCGACTCAGCGGAGATGAGCAGTTCTTC
CASSFRLSGDEQFF
>TRBV7-3|.|15|.|TRBJ2-1
TGTGCCAGCAGCCCCCTTGGGGGGTCGTCCAATGAGCAGTTCTTC
CASSPLGGSSNEQFF
>TRBV14|.|17|.|TRBJ1-6
TGTGCCAGCAGCCAATCCGGTATGGCGGATATAAATTCACCCCTCCACTTT
CASSQSGMADINSPLHF
>TRBV2|.|15|TRBD1|TRBJ1-5
TGTGCCAGCAGTGAAGGCAGGGGGCTAAGACAGCCCCAGCATTTT
CASSEGRGLRQPQHF
>TRBV12-5|.|17|TRBD2|TRBJ2-5
TGTGCTAGTGGTTTTCTGGGGCTAGCGGGAGAAGGAGAGACCCAGTACTTC
CASGFLGLAGEGETQYF
>TRBV7-9|.|16|.|TRBJ1-1
TGTGCCAGCAGCTTGCCCGGGACACTCCTGAACACTGAAGCTTTCTTT
CASSLPGTLLNTEAFF
>TRBV6-6|.|13|.|TRBJ1-1
TGTGCCGGCAGGAGTCCGACGAACACTGAAGCTTTCTTT
CAGRSPTNTEAFF
>TRBV6-1|few|15|TRBD1|TRBJ2-3
TGTGCCACCGTGGGACAGTTGGTCCGCACAGATACGCAGTATTTT
CATVGQLVRTDTQYF
>TRBV5-1|.|16|.|TRBJ2-1
TGCGCCAGCAGCTTTGTGGGAGAGGGCTCCTACAATGAGCAGTTCTTC
CASSFVGEGSYNEQFF